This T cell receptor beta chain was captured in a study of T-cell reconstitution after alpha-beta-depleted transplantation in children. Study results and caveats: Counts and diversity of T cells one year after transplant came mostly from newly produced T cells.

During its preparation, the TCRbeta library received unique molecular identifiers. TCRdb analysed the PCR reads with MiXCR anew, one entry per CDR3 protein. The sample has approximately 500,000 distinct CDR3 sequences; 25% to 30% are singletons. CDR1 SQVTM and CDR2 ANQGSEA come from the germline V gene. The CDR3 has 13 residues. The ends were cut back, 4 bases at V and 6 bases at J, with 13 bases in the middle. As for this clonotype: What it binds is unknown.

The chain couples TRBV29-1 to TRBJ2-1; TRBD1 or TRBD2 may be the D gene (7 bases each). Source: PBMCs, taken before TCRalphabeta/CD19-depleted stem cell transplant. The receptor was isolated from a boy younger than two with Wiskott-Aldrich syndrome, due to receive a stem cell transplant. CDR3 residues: CSVGRGGANEQFF. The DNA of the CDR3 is TGCAGCGTTGGCAGGGGGGGGGCCAATGAGCAGTTCTTC.